This T cell receptor (beta chain) was recovered during a study of blood T cell repertoires in COVID-19. For the study at large: Specimens from acute and convalescent COVID-19 originated in the United States, Italy and Spain. PBMCs, B-cell-depleted T cells, or T cells were the source of the cDNA or gDNA that made up the material.

Here immunoSEQ multiplex PCR was the method, and the copy in TCRdb shows in-frame clones only, minus some. The table lists 150,000 to 190,000 clones, over 60% of them singletons. The CDR3 consists of 13 residues. Germline assignment: CDR1 LGHDT and CDR2 YNNKEL (reference sequence). Trimming stripped 8 bases from V and 4 bases from J, with 12 bases between. The chain is built from TRBV3-1 (or the pseudogene TRBV3-2) and TRBJ1-3, with D uncertain. The TCR sequence derives from a woman older than 75 with acute or convalescent COVID-19. Sequencing was done on a sample of peripheral blood. CDR3 in amino acids: CASASGSGNTIYF. CDR3 bases: TGTGCCAGCGCCTCAGGCTCCGGAAACACCATATATTTT.